These T cell receptor beta chains were read from a single sample in a study of T cells in Graves' hyperthyroidism and ophthalmopathy. MiXCR was run by TCRdb on the multiplex PCR reads, yielding one entry per CDR3 protein. This sample has about 420,000 distinct CDR3 sequences; roughly 15% occur once, and the top ten carry 5% to 6.5%. Sequencing was done on a sample of blood. Receptors were obtained from a woman in her late teens or twenties with Graves' hyperthyroidism. Both conserved end residues are part of each CDR3. The D gene is left open where the match is weak. Part of the rows lack a size; the others show once, few, many or a class for expanded clones.

j_gene: TRBJ2-3
abundance: many
v_gene: TRBV28
d_gene: TRBD2
CDR3nt: TGTGCCAGCAGTCGGGGGACTAGCTTGAGGCCAGATACGCAGTATTTT
CDR3aa: CASSRGTSLRPDTQYF

j_gene: TRBJ1-5
abundance: NA
v_gene: TRBV18
d_gene: TRBD1
CDR3nt: TGTGCCAGCTCAGACCAGGGGGCCAGCAATCAGCCCCAGCATTTT
CDR3aa: CASSDQGASNQPQHF

j_gene: TRBJ2-1
abundance: many
v_gene: TRBV12-3/TRBV12-4
d_gene: TRBD2
CDR3nt: TGTGCCAGCAGTTTATCGACTAGCGGAGGTGAGCAGTTCTTC
CDR3aa: CASSLSTSGGEQFF

j_gene: TRBJ1-1
abundance: many
v_gene: TRBV7-2
d_gene: TRBD1
CDR3nt: TGTGCCAGCAGCTTAGCGTCGTTAGGACAGGCGAACACTGAAGCTTTCTTT
CDR3aa: CASSLASLGQANTEAFF

j_gene: TRBJ2-1
abundance: many
v_gene: TRBV3-1
d_gene: NA
CDR3nt: TGTGCCAGCAGCCAGGGGACTGAGCAGTTCTTC
CDR3aa: CASSQGTEQFF

j_gene: TRBJ2-3
abundance: many
v_gene: TRBV28
d_gene: NA
CDR3nt: TGTGCCAGCAGTTCTGTAGATACGCAGTATTTT
CDR3aa: CASSSVDTQYF

j_gene: TRBJ1-2
abundance: many
v_gene: TRBV28
d_gene: TRBD1
CDR3nt: TGTGCCAGCAGACCAACAGGGGGCCCTTACTATGGCTACACCTTC
CDR3aa: CASRPTGGPYYGYTF

j_gene: TRBJ1-6
abundance: many
v_gene: TRBV28
d_gene: NA
CDR3nt: TGTGCCAGCAGTTCAGGGGTAGGGTCACCCCTCCACTTT
CDR3aa: CASSSGVGSPLHF

j_gene: TRBJ2-7
abundance: NA
v_gene: TRBV28
d_gene: NA
CDR3nt: TGTGCCAGCAGTAAGAGGAGGGCTAGCCCTTACGAGCAGTACTTC
CDR3aa: CASSKRRASPYEQYF

j_gene: TRBJ1-1
abundance: NA
v_gene: TRBV5-1
d_gene: TRBD1
CDR3nt: TGCGCCAGCTCCGAGGAGGGGGCTGGAGGCACTGAAGCTTTCTTT
CDR3aa: CASSEEGAGGTEAFF

j_gene: TRBJ2-1
abundance: NA
v_gene: TRBV20-1
d_gene: NA
CDR3nt: TGCAGTGCTAGCGATGGGCGTTCCCCAGGGTATGAGCAGTTCTTC
CDR3aa: CSASDGRSPGYEQFF

j_gene: TRBJ2-3
abundance: many
v_gene: TRBV6-1
d_gene: NA
CDR3nt: TGTGCCAGCAGTTCCCGGGACGGACCTACAGATACGCAGTATTTT
CDR3aa: CASSSRDGPTDTQYF

j_gene: TRBJ2-3
abundance: few
v_gene: TRBV10-3
d_gene: TRBD1
CDR3nt: TGTGCCATCAGTGAAACGGGGACAGGTACAGATACGCAGTATTTT
CDR3aa: CAISETGTGTDTQYF

j_gene: TRBJ1-3
abundance: few
v_gene: TRBV28
d_gene: NA
CDR3nt: TGTGCCAGCAGTTTATTCCCAGGGAGCTCTGGAAACACCATATATTTT
CDR3aa: CASSLFPGSSGNTIYF

j_gene: TRBJ2-2
abundance: many
v_gene: TRBV20-1
d_gene: TRBD2
CDR3nt: TGCAGTCTAGCGGGAGGCAATACGAACACCGGGGAGCTGTTTTTT
CDR3aa: CSLAGGNTNTGELFF

j_gene: TRBJ1-1
abundance: NA
v_gene: TRBV4-1
d_gene: NA
CDR3nt: TGCGCCAGCAGCCAAGACTCGGGACGGCTTTACACTGAAGCTTTCTTT
CDR3aa: CASSQDSGRLYTEAFF

j_gene: TRBJ2-5
abundance: many
v_gene: TRBV6-2/TRBV6-3
d_gene: NA
CDR3nt: TGTGCCAGCAAGCGAAAGGAGACCCAGTACTTC
CDR3aa: CASKRKETQYF

j_gene: TRBJ2-1
abundance: few
v_gene: TRBV7-9
d_gene: TRBD2
CDR3nt: TGTGCCAGCAGCCAACTAGCGGGACGAGTCCCTGAGCAGTTCTTC
CDR3aa: CASSQLAGRVPEQFF

j_gene: TRBJ2-1
abundance: NA
v_gene: TRBV28
d_gene: TRBD2
CDR3nt: TGTGCCAGCAGCTCCGGTATCCTAGCGGGACAGACCTACGAGCAGTTCTTC
CDR3aa: CASSSGILAGQTYEQFF

j_gene: TRBJ2-7
abundance: many
v_gene: TRBV7-2
d_gene: NA
CDR3nt: TGTGCCAGCAGCTTAGACCCGTGGGGGACTTGGCGAGAGCAGTACTTC
CDR3aa: CASSLDPWGTWREQYF

j_gene: TRBJ2-1
abundance: NA
v_gene: TRBV11-3
d_gene: NA
CDR3nt: TGTGCCGCGACGGACGGATCCTACAATGAGCAGTTCTTC
CDR3aa: CAATDGSYNEQFF

j_gene: TRBJ1-1
abundance: once
v_gene: TRBV7-9
d_gene: NA
CDR3nt: TGTGCCAGCAGCTTAGATAGTAATATGACTGAAGCTTTCTTT
CDR3aa: CASSLDSNMTEAFF

j_gene: TRBJ2-7
abundance: many
v_gene: TRBV27
d_gene: NA
CDR3nt: TGTGCCAGCAGTTTCATTGGCCGGGGGAAGGGATCCTACGAGCAGTACTTC
CDR3aa: CASSFIGRGKGSYEQYF

j_gene: TRBJ2-1
abundance: few
v_gene: TRBV9
d_gene: NA
CDR3nt: TGTGCCAGCAGCGGGGGGGTCGGAGGGCCGGTCTACAATGAGCAGTTCTTC
CDR3aa: CASSGGVGGPVYNEQFF

j_gene: TRBJ2-7
abundance: few
v_gene: TRBV28
d_gene: TRBD2
CDR3nt: TGTGCCAGCAGTACCAGACTAGCGGGAGGGCCCGACGAGCAGCACTTC
CDR3aa: CASSTRLAGGPDEQHF

j_gene: TRBJ1-5
abundance: many
v_gene: TRBV27
d_gene: TRBD1
CDR3nt: TGTGCCAGCAGTTCGGCGACAGGGGTCAGCAATCAGCCCCAGCATTTT
CDR3aa: CASSSATGVSNQPQHF

j_gene: TRBJ2-3
abundance: many
v_gene: TRBV5-8
d_gene: NA
CDR3nt: TGTGCCACCAGGACTGAGTTGGAGACAGATACGCAGTATTTT
CDR3aa: CATRTELETDTQYF

j_gene: TRBJ1-6
abundance: NA
v_gene: TRBV7-9
d_gene: TRBD1
CDR3nt: TGTGCCAGCAGCGTACAGGGGGCTAATTCACCCCTCCACTTT
CDR3aa: CASSVQGANSPLHF

j_gene: TRBJ1-1
abundance: NA
v_gene: TRBV19
d_gene: NA
CDR3nt: TGTGCCAGTAGTATGGGTCTGAACACTGAAGCTTTCTTT
CDR3aa: CASSMGLNTEAFF

j_gene: TRBJ2-5
abundance: few
v_gene: TRBV6-2/TRBV6-3
d_gene: NA
CDR3nt: TGTGCCAACGGACCGACACAAGAGACCCAGTACTTC
CDR3aa: CANGPTQETQYF

j_gene: TRBJ2-3
abundance: NA
v_gene: TRBV4-2
d_gene: TRBD2
CDR3nt: TGTGCCAGCAGCCAAGAAGTTAGGGCGGGAGGGCCCACAGATACGCAGTATTTT
CDR3aa: CASSQEVRAGGPTDTQYF

j_gene: TRBJ2-2
abundance: NA
v_gene: TRBV18
d_gene: TRBD1
CDR3nt: TGTGCCAGCTCACCAAAGCCGGGACAGGGTGGCACCGGGGAGCTGTTTTTT
CDR3aa: CASSPKPGQGGTGELFF

j_gene: TRBJ2-7
abundance: many
v_gene: TRBV30
d_gene: TRBD2
CDR3nt: TGTGCCGGTGGGAGGGCCTACGAGCAGTACTTC
CDR3aa: CAGGRAYEQYF

j_gene: TRBJ1-1
abundance: NA
v_gene: TRBV4-3
d_gene: TRBD1
CDR3nt: TGCGCCAGCAGCCAAGCCCGCAGGGGGCTCCCGAACACTGAAGCTTTCTTT
CDR3aa: CASSQARRGLPNTEAFF

j_gene: TRBJ2-7
abundance: many
v_gene: TRBV28
d_gene: NA
CDR3nt: TGTGCCAGCAGTCCGCTTTCCTACGAGCAGTACTTC
CDR3aa: CASSPLSYEQYF

j_gene: TRBJ2-1
abundance: many
v_gene: TRBV27
d_gene: TRBD1
CDR3nt: TGTGCCAGCAGTCTAGGACAGGGCACCTACAATGAGCAGTTCTTC
CDR3aa: CASSLGQGTYNEQFF

j_gene: TRBJ2-3
abundance: many
v_gene: TRBV28
d_gene: NA
CDR3nt: TGTGCCAGCAGTTGGGATTGGGTAGATACGCAGTATTTT
CDR3aa: CASSWDWVDTQYF

j_gene: TRBJ1-2
abundance: NA
v_gene: TRBV2
d_gene: NA
CDR3nt: TGTGCCAGCAGTTACTCGCTCCGGGGGAACTATGGCTACACCTTC
CDR3aa: CASSYSLRGNYGYTF

j_gene: TRBJ1-1
abundance: many
v_gene: TRBV28
d_gene: NA
CDR3nt: TGTGCCAGCAGTTCCCCTCAACAGGGCCTAAACACTGAAGCTTTCTTT
CDR3aa: CASSSPQQGLNTEAFF

j_gene: TRBJ2-1
abundance: NA
v_gene: TRBV27
d_gene: TRBD2
CDR3nt: TGTGCCAGCAGTTCCCTAGCGGGAAGCTTCAATGAGCAGTTCTTC
CDR3aa: CASSSLAGSFNEQFF

j_gene: TRBJ2-5
abundance: many
v_gene: TRBV6-2/TRBV6-3
d_gene: TRBD1
CDR3nt: TGTGCCAGCAGTTACTCTCCGGGACAGGGGGGAGAGACCCAGTACTTC
CDR3aa: CASSYSPGQGGETQYF

j_gene: TRBJ2-5
abundance: NA
v_gene: TRBV15
d_gene: NA
CDR3nt: TGTGCCACCAGCAGAGATTTATGGGAGACCCAGTACTTC
CDR3aa: CATSRDLWETQYF

j_gene: TRBJ1-3
abundance: NA
v_gene: TRBV4-1
d_gene: TRBD1
CDR3nt: TGCGCCAGCAGCCAAGGCAGACAGGGGGCCCGAAACACCATATATTTT
CDR3aa: CASSQGRQGARNTIYF

j_gene: TRBJ1-6
abundance: NA
v_gene: TRBV2
d_gene: TRBD1
CDR3nt: TGTGCCAGCAGGGACCCCGGGACAGGCTATAATTCACCCCTCCACTTT
CDR3aa: CASRDPGTGYNSPLHF

j_gene: TRBJ1-1
abundance: many
v_gene: TRBV28
d_gene: NA
CDR3nt: TGTGCCAGCAGTTTAGCGGGGATAGGCACTGAAGCTTTCTTT
CDR3aa: CASSLAGIGTEAFF

j_gene: TRBJ2-3
abundance: many
v_gene: TRBV9
d_gene: NA
CDR3nt: TGTGCCAGCAGCGTAGAGGCAGGAGCTATCACAGATACGCAGTATTTT
CDR3aa: CASSVEAGAITDTQYF

j_gene: TRBJ2-5
abundance: many
v_gene: TRBV7-8
d_gene: NA
CDR3nt: TGTGCCAGCAGCTGGGGGTTTGAGACCCAGTACTTC
CDR3aa: CASSWGFETQYF

j_gene: TRBJ1-6
abundance: few
v_gene: TRBV27
d_gene: NA
CDR3nt: TGTGCCAGCAGCCACCGACAGAGCTCCTATAATTCACCCCTCCACTTT
CDR3aa: CASSHRQSSYNSPLHF

j_gene: TRBJ1-5
abundance: many
v_gene: TRBV6-1
d_gene: NA
CDR3nt: TGTGCCAGCAGATTACAGGTGGCAGAGGGGCCCCAGCATTTT
CDR3aa: CASRLQVAEGPQHF

j_gene: TRBJ2-5
abundance: few
v_gene: TRBV20-1
d_gene: TRBD1
CDR3nt: TGCAGTGCTAGTCAGGGGGCAGTACAAGAGACCCAGTACTTC
CDR3aa: CSASQGAVQETQYF

j_gene: TRBJ2-1
abundance: many
v_gene: TRBV5-5
d_gene: NA
CDR3nt: TGTGCCAGCAGCGGAAACGCCGGGAGCTCCTACAATGAGCAGTTCTTC
CDR3aa: CASSGNAGSSYNEQFF

j_gene: TRBJ2-7
abundance: NA
v_gene: TRBV7-9
d_gene: TRBD2
CDR3nt: TGTGCCAGCAGCTCCCGGGACTACCCCTACGAGCAGTACTTC
CDR3aa: CASSSRDYPYEQYF

j_gene: TRBJ1-6
abundance: many
v_gene: TRBV11-2
d_gene: NA
CDR3nt: TGTGCCAGCAGCCCACATATCGACGAGGGGTATAATTCACCCCTCCACTTT
CDR3aa: CASSPHIDEGYNSPLHF

j_gene: TRBJ1-5
abundance: NA
v_gene: TRBV7-2
d_gene: TRBD1
CDR3nt: TGTGCCAGCAGCTTATCCCGACAGGGTAGTGGTCAGCCCCAGCATTTT
CDR3aa: CASSLSRQGSGQPQHF

j_gene: TRBJ2-3
abundance: many
v_gene: TRBV11-2
d_gene: NA
CDR3nt: TGTGCCAGCAGCTTAGTGGGGGCCAATTCAGATACGCAGTATTTT
CDR3aa: CASSLVGANSDTQYF